The T cell receptor beta chain described here comes from a study of T cells in Graves' hyperthyroidism and ophthalmopathy. The study, taken as a whole, reports: Ophthalmopathy cases were set apart from stable hyperthyroidism by a 13 V-J model.

Amplification of TCR beta CDR3 regions used RNA as the template. HTBI primers were used for first-round RT-PCR of the TCR CDR3. TCRdb independently ran MiXCR on the multiplex PCR reads; one entry per CDR3 protein. This table holds some 370,000 distinct CDR3 sequences, roughly 17% found once. Details on this clonotype: Its antigen remains unidentified.

Blood was sampled at initial diagnosis of hyperthyroidism, prior to onset of any ophthalmopathy symptoms. The PBMCs studied were ones that came from about 10 ml fresh peripheral blood. Sequenced input: blood. The sequence derives from a woman in her thirties with Graves' hyperthyroidism that later progressed to Graves' ophthalmopathy.

The CDR3 loop is CASSFWGSGNTIYF. CDR3 coding DNA: TGTGCCAGCAGTTTTTGGGGATCTGGAAACACCATATATTTT. This rearrangement joins TRBV28 to TRBJ1-3; D is undetermined. Germline values: CDR1 MDHEN, CDR2 SYDVKM. V lost 3 bases and J lost 1, with 7 bases in between. CDR3 size: 14 residues. The variable domain in full, with the rest retrieved from reference TRBV28 and TRBJ1-3, is DVKVTQSSRYLVKRTGEKVFLECVQDMDHENMFWYRQDPGLGLRLIYFSYDVKMKEKGDIPEGYSVSREKKERFSLILESASTNQTSMYLCASSFWGSGNTIYFGEGSWLTVV.